A single sample gave rise to the 28 T cell receptor beta chains below, sequenced in a study of shared clonotypes between healthy human individuals. Here immunoSEQ multiplex PCR was the method, and the copy in TCRdb shows in-frame clones only, minus some. This table has 980,000 or so clones, approximately 80% appearing once. The source material was memory CD4+ T cells sorted from blood. Regarding subset: CD45RA-negative fraction. Every receptor here comes from a man aged 18 to 30 in good health.

The J gene is TRBJ1-4, the V gene TRBV10-3; D not resolved. V dropped 9 bases and J dropped 6 bases, with 14 bases sitting between them. Germline V gives CDR1 ENHRY, CDR2 SYGVKD. This CDR3 comprises 13 residues. The CDR3 region is CAISPAMDEKLFF. As DNA, the CDR3 is TGTGCCATTTCCCCGGCTATGGATGAAAAACTGTTTTTT.

This rearrangement joins TRBV15 to TRBJ2-1, with D possibly TRBD1 on 5 matching bases. V lost 1 base and J 0 bases, leaving 13 bases between the germline ends. The CDR3 covers 17 residues. Germline loops: CDR1 LNHNV, CDR2 YYDKDF (reference sequence). DNA of the CDR3: TGTGCCACCAGCAGAGGGACAACTGAACTCTCCTACAATGAGCAGTTCTTC. This translates into CATSRGTTELSYNEQFF.

J is TRBJ2-7 and V is TRBV7-2; either TRBD1 or TRBD2 may supply D (6 bases each). The germline gives CDR1 SGHTA, CDR2 FQGNSA. This CDR3 spans 16 amino acids. V lost 1 base to trimming and J lost 2 bases, with 15 bases between them. CDR3 DNA: TGTGCCAGCAGCTTAGTATCCGGGGGCGGCCCCTACGAGCAGTACTTC. This gives the protein CASSLVSGGGPYEQYF. The full variable domain, its missing parts supplied by reference TRBV7-2 and TRBJ2-7, is GAGVSQSPSNKVTEKGKDVELRCDPISGHTALYWYRQSLGQGLEFLIYFQGNSAPDKSGLPSDRFSAERTGGSVSTLTIQRTQQEDSAVYLCASSLVSGGGPYEQYFGPGTRLTVT.

This clone was observed a few times. J is TRBJ2-4 and V is TRBV25-1; D perhaps matches TRBD1 (6 bases). Trimming cost V 3 bases and J 3 bases, with 9 bases left between them. This CDR3 region has 14 residues. The V gene's germline CDR1 is MGHDK and CDR2 SYGVNS. The CDR3 bases are TGTGCCAGCAGTGACCGGGGACACAAAAACATTCAGTACTTC. This gives the protein CASSDRGHKNIQYF.

CDR3 DNA sequence: TGTGCCTGGGGGCCTGGAAACACCATATATTTT. It is translated as CAWGPGNTIYF. V and J are TRBV30 and TRBJ1-3, with unresolved D. V dropped 5 bases and J dropped 2 bases, with 4 bases sitting between them. This CDR3 is built from 11 residues. Germline values: CDR1 GTSNPN, CDR2 SVGIG (reference sequence).

In its sample, this clone was seen many times. The chain carries TRBV6-1 and TRBJ1-1, with D tentatively TRBD1 (5 bases). The CDR3 is made up of 15 amino acids. V was shortened by 6 bases and J by 1 base, with 15 bases between the two germline ends. Germline assignment: CDR1 MNHNS and CDR2 SASEGT. In DNA, the CDR3 is TGTGCCAGCAGGACCCCTGGGGCGACGAACACTGAAGCTTTCTTT. This encodes CASRTPGATNTEAFF.

V is TRBV7-6 and J is TRBJ2-3; a weak D match, TRBD2 (6 bases). V lost 5 bases to trimming and J lost 0 bases, with 9 bases between them. The germline CDR1 and CDR2 sequences are SGHVS and FNYEAQ. This CDR3 has 14 residues. For the CDR3, the DNA is TGTGCCAGCAGCGAAAGCGGGAGCACAGATACGCAGTATTTT. It is translated as CASSESGSTDTQYF.

The rearrangement links TRBV7-2 to TRBJ2-5; D is unresolved. CDR1 SGHTA and CDR2 FQGNSA come from the germline V gene. V was clipped by 0 bases and J by 10 bases, with 9 bases between them. This CDR3 is 12 amino acids long. The CDR3 sequence is CASSLALRDQYF. DNA for the CDR3: TGTGCCAGCAGCTTAGCGTTAAGGGACCAGTACTTC.

The chain joins TRBV19 to TRBJ1-4, with 10 bases fitting TRBD1. Per the germline V gene, CDR1 is LNHDA and CDR2 is SQIVND (reference sequence). Germline trimming cut 5 bases from V and 8 bases from J; bases unmatched to any gene: 17. This CDR3 spans 18 amino acids. CDR3 protein: CASSPQIPGQGNFEKLFF. DNA of the CDR3: TGTGCCAGTAGTCCCCAAATCCCGGGACAGGGGAATTTCGAAAAACTGTTTTTT.

The chain uses TRBV30 and TRBJ2-3; 9 bases are shared with TRBD2. CDR3 length: 15 residues. J gave up 5 bases and V 2 bases, and 8 bases lay outside the gene matches. The germline V gene has CDR1 GTSNPN and CDR2 SVGIG (reference sequence). CDR3 nucleotide sequence: TGTGCCTGGAGTCAGGTAGCGGGAGTGCAAGATACGCAGTATTTT. Its translation is CAWSQVAGVQDTQYF. Full variable domain (rest looked up from reference TRBV30 and TRBJ2-3): SQTIHQWPATLVQPVGSPLSLECTVEGTSNPNLYWYRQAAGRGLQLLFYSVGIGQISSEVPQNLSASRPQDRQFILSSKKLLLSDSGFYLCAWSQVAGVQDTQYFGPGTRLTVL.

CDR3 nucleotide sequence: TGTGCCAGCAGCCAACTCCACTACGAGCAGTACTTC. It specifies CASSQLHYEQYF. The rearrangement links TRBV2 to TRBJ2-7, with D hard to call. The CDR3 sequence is 12 residues long. CDR1 and CDR2 from the germline V gene are SNHLY and FYNNEI. Trimming removed 6 bases at V and 3 bases at J, with 9 bases between.

The rearrangement joins TRBV7-3 to TRBJ2-5, with 8 bases identical to TRBD2. V shed 0 bases, J shed 2 bases, and the junction held 2 bases outside the gene matches. The CDR3 sequence is 15 residues long. Germline V gives CDR1 SGHTA, CDR2 FQGTGA. Written as DNA, the CDR3 is TGTGCCAGCAGCTTAACTAGCGGGGCACAAGAGACCCAGTACTTC. This encodes CASSLTSGAQETQYF. Looking up the rest from reference TRBV7-3 and TRBJ2-5 gives the full variable domain: GAGVSQTPSNKVTEKGKYVELRCDPISGHTALYWYRQSLGQGPEFLIYFQGTGAADDSGLPNDRFFAVRPEGSVSTLKIQRTERGDSAVYLCASSLTSGAQETQYFGPGTRLLVL.

The gene calls are TRBV27 and TRBJ2-2; D remains unclear. V was shortened by 3 bases and J by 8 bases, with 10 bases between the two germline ends. Germline V gives CDR1 MNHEY, CDR2 SMNVEV (reference sequence). There are 13 residues in the CDR3. CDR3 sequence (DNA): TGTGCCAGCAGTTTTTTCGGGTTTGGGGAGCTGTTTTTT. This translates into CASSFFGFGELFF.

This chain uses TRBV19 with TRBJ1-1; D is unclear. V lost 5 bases and J lost 2, with 12 bases in between. CDR1 and CDR2 from the germline V gene are LNHDA and SQIVND (reference sequence). The CDR3 runs to 14 residues. The CDR3 DNA reads TGTGCCAGTAGTTGGACGGTCGCTAACACTGAAGCTTTCTTT. Residues: CASSWTVANTEAFF.

The chain uses TRBV19 and TRBJ1-2; the D gene is possibly TRBD1 (5 bases). V was clipped by 10 bases and J by 8 bases, with 14 bases between them. Germline CDR1 is LNHDA and CDR2 is SQIVND (reference sequence). The CDR3 spans 11 residues. The CDR3, as DNA: TGTGCCACTAGCCAGGGTTGGGGCTACACCTTC. Amino acids: CATSQGWGYTF.

This clone was counted a single time. The rearrangement links TRBV19 to TRBJ1-5, with D possibly matching TRBD1 (6 bases). The germline V gene has CDR1 LNHDA and CDR2 SQIVND (reference sequence). This CDR3 spans 16 amino acids. The ends were cut back, 9 bases at V and 0 bases at J, with 18 bases in the middle. The CDR3 loop reads CASKDSSRYSNQPQHF. The CDR3 DNA reads as TGTGCCAGCAAGGACAGCTCGCGATATAGCAATCAGCCCCAGCATTTT. Looking up the rest from reference TRBV19 and TRBJ1-5 gives the full variable domain: DGGITQSPKYLFRKEGQNVTLSCEQNLNHDAMYWYRQDPGQGLRLIYYSQIVNDFQKGDIAEGYSVSREKKESFPLTVTSAQKNPTAFYLCASKDSSRYSNQPQHFGDGTRLSIL.

V and J are TRBV7-2 and TRBJ1-4, with 9 bases fitting TRBD1. The length of the CDR3 is 14 residues. Germline V gene data show CDR1 as SGHTA and CDR2 as FQGNSA. Trimming took 5 bases from V and 8 from J; bases not matched to a gene: 6. CDR3 in amino acids: CASSPGQGREKLFF. The CDR3 bases are TGTGCCAGCAGCCCGGGACAGGGTAGAGAAAAACTGTTTTTT.

The chain recombines TRBV28 with TRBJ2-5; TRBD2 matches at 14 bases. Trimming cost V 1 base and J 7 bases; bases outside gene matches: 8. The germline V gene encodes CDR1 MDHEN and CDR2 SYDVKM. CDR3 length equals 17 residues. CDR3 amino acids: CASSLLTTSGGARTQYF. For the CDR3, the DNA is TGTGCCAGCAGTTTATTAACGACTAGCGGGGGGGCCAGGACCCAGTACTTC.

Only one count was recorded for this clone. The V call is TRBV6-5, the J call TRBJ2-7; TRBD1 might be the D (6 bases). The germline V gene has CDR1 MNHEY and CDR2 SVGAGI. Trimming removed 7 bases from V and 2 bases from J, with 18 bases in between. This CDR3 is built from 15 residues. The CDR3 loop is CASTRLGGPTYEQYF. In nucleotides, the CDR3 is TGTGCCAGCACCCGATTAGGGGGTCCTACCTACGAGCAGTACTTC.

The chain links TRBV7-2 to TRBJ1-5; 7 bases match TRBD1. This CDR3 is built from 14 residues. The V and J ends lost 5 bases and 6 bases, in that order; junction bases with no gene match: 7. Germline V CDR1 and CDR2: SGHTA, FQGNSA. The CDR3 sequence: CASSPGGSGQPQHF. As DNA, the CDR3 is TGTGCCAGCAGCCCAGGGGGGTCGGGTCAGCCCCAGCATTTT. The variable domain in full, completed from reference TRBV7-2 and TRBJ1-5, reads GAGVSQSPSNKVTEKGKDVELRCDPISGHTALYWYRQSLGQGLEFLIYFQGNSAPDKSGLPSDRFSAERTGGSVSTLTIQRTQQEDSAVYLCASSPGGSGQPQHFGDGTRLSIL.

The genes are TRBV5-1 and TRBJ1-4, with D possibly being TRBD1 (5 bases). Germline V lookup: CDR1 SGHRS, CDR2 YFSETQ. The V gene lost 0 bases and the J gene lost 2 bases, with 11 bases spanning the gap. This CDR3 has 16 amino acids. The DNA for the CDR3 is TGCGCCAGCAGCTTGGATCGGGGGTTGACTAATGAAAAACTGTTTTTT. Protein: CASSLDRGLTNEKLFF.

This clone was observed many times. V is TRBV19 and J is TRBJ2-5; D gene uncertain. This CDR3 is 13 amino acids long. The V end was cut by 6 bases, the J end by 4 bases, with 12 bases between. In germline, CDR1 is LNHDA, CDR2 SQIVND (reference sequence). The CDR3 sequence: CASREDGAETQYF. For the CDR3, the DNA is TGTGCCAGTAGAGAAGACGGAGCAGAGACCCAGTACTTC.

This clone was detected only a few times. The chain joins TRBV9 to TRBJ1-2, with TRBD1 as a possible D gene (6 bases). V was pared by 5 bases and J by 9 bases, with 17 bases between. Germline assignment: CDR1 SGDLS and CDR2 YYNGEE. CDR3 size: 13 residues. Written as DNA, the CDR3 is TGTGCCAGCAGGGATTTAAGGGGGGGAAGCTACACCTTC. Translated, it gives CASRDLRGGSYTF.

The chain joins TRBV5-4 to TRBJ2-5; 14 positions agree with TRBD2. Germline V lookup: CDR1 SGHNT, CDR2 YYREEE (reference sequence). This CDR3 has 16 residues. Germline trimming cut 3 bases from V and 4 bases from J; bases unmatched to any gene: 5. The CDR3 is CASSSRTSGGSETQYF. As DNA, the CDR3 is TGTGCCAGCAGCTCACGGACTAGCGGGGGGTCAGAGACCCAGTACTTC.

This clone was observed a few times. The CDR3 DNA is TGTGCCTGGAGTCGGGACAGGGGGCGTCTTTTGGCGGGAGGGCCTATCGAGCAGTACTTC. This codes for CAWSRDRGRLLAGGPIEQYF. The chain employs TRBV30 and TRBJ2-7, with 12 bases that match TRBD1. This CDR3 is 20 amino acids long. J was trimmed by 6 bases and V by 2 bases; bases with no gene match: 23. Germline-derived CDR1 and CDR2 are GTSNPN and SVGIG (reference sequence).

This chain connects TRBV18 to TRBJ1-2; D ambiguous. The CDR3 is 13 amino acids. Looked up from germline, CDR1 is KGHSH and CDR2 is LQKENI. V lost 1 base to trimming and J lost 6 bases, with 9 bases between them. Written as DNA, the CDR3 is TGTGCCAGCTCACCACGTCAGCCGGATGGCTACACCTTC. It codes for CASSPRQPDGYTF.

The table lists this clone with a few counts. The V and J genes are TRBV5-1 and TRBJ2-1, with 9 nucleotides matching TRBD2. Germline CDR1 and CDR2: SGHRS and YFSETQ. The CDR3 spans 14 residues. J gave up 7 bases and V 7 bases, and 9 bases lay outside the gene matches. The CDR3 here is CASFGAGGTNEQFF. CDR3 nucleotide sequence: TGCGCCAGCTTTGGAGCGGGGGGTACTAATGAGCAGTTCTTC.

This clone was observed a few times. This sequence joins TRBV21-1 and TRBJ1-4. TRBV21-1 is reported as a pseudogene. CDR3 length equals 17 residues. The CDR3 nucleotides are TGTGCCAGCAGCAAATATGTGCTCTGTGCAACTAATGAAAAACTGTTTTTT. It yields the protein CASSKYVLCATNEKLFF.